Shown below are 6 T cell receptor beta chains from a single sample sequenced in a study of blood T cell repertoires in COVID-19. The assay was immunoSEQ multiplex PCR, and TCRdb's table has in-frame clones only and misses some. The repertoire includes some 200,000 clones, over 75% of them detected once, and about a tenth sits in the top ten. The sequencing input was PBMCs or T cells enriched from blood (not recorded which). The origin of the receptors is a man between 35 and 55 years old who had recovered from COVID-19.

Only a few counts were recorded for this clone. CDR3 protein: CAWSVGQGGLPIYF. The CDR3, as DNA: TGTGCCTGGAGTGTGGGACAGGGAGGCTTACCCATATATTTT. The rearrangement joins TRBV30 to TRBJ1-3, with TRBD1 matching 9 bases. V gave up 0 bases and J gave up 11 bases; unmatched junction bases: 8. This CDR3 comprises 14 residues. Germline values: CDR1 GTSNPN, CDR2 SVGIG (reference sequence).

The chain joins TRBV30 to TRBJ1-2; D may be TRBD1 (6 bases). This CDR3 contains 13 residues. Looked up from germline, CDR1 is GTSNPN and CDR2 is SVGIG (reference sequence). Trimming took off 3 bases at V and 7 bases at J, with 15 bases between the two ends. CDR3 amino acids: CAWSLQQGLGYTF. In nucleotides, the CDR3 is TGTGCCTGGAGCCTTCAACAGGGCCTTGGCTACACCTTC.

This chain connects TRBV5-1 to TRBJ2-7, with 8 positions matching TRBD2. Trimming took 0 bases from V and 5 from J; bases not matched to a gene: 7. The CDR3 length is 15 residues. The germline V gene has CDR1 SGHRS and CDR2 YFSETQ. This chain's CDR3 is CASSLAGTRVDEQYF. The CDR3 DNA reads as TGCGCCAGCAGCTTGGCCGGGACTAGGGTCGACGAGCAGTACTTC.

The rearrangement uses TRBV2 and TRBJ2-3; possibly TRBD2 for D (6 bases). The germline CDR1 and CDR2 sequences are SNHLY and FYNNEI. The CDR3 is made up of 14 amino acids. Trimming removed 3 bases at V and 0 bases at J, with 7 bases between. For the CDR3, the DNA is TGTGCCAGCAGTGAGGGGGGAAGCACAGATACGCAGTATTTT. Protein product: CASSEGGSTDTQYF.

This clone was counted between two and nine times. V is TRBV7-8 and J is TRBJ2-7; maybe TRBD1 (6 bases). The CDR3 totals 19 residues. CDR1 is SGHVS and CDR2 is FQNEAQ in the germline V gene. V gave up 2 bases and J gave up 3 bases, with 26 bases separating them. CDR3 region: CASSLTFARTAGTHYEQYF. CDR3 coding DNA: TGTGCCAGCAGCTTAACCTTTGCCCGGACAGCAGGCACCCACTACGAGCAGTACTTC.

This clone has only one observation. V and J are TRBV15 and TRBJ2-5, with 10 bases matching TRBD2. Germline-derived CDR1 and CDR2 are LNHNV and YYDKDF (reference sequence). V dropped 5 bases and J dropped 0; count of bases not matched to a gene: 12. This CDR3 is 18 amino acids long. The CDR3 DNA reads as TGTGCCACCAGCGCCCAAGGCAGCGGGAGGGATTACCAAGAGACCCAGTACTTC. Translated, it gives CATSAQGSGRDYQETQYF.